This T cell receptor (beta chain) emerged from a study of technical replicates of blood from four donors. The assay was immunoSEQ multiplex PCR, and TCRdb's table has in-frame clones only and misses some. The table shows about 88,000 clones, with about 93% occurring only once. The CDR3 has 16 residues. J gave up 7 bases and V 2 bases, and 10 bases lay outside the gene matches. Looked up from germline, CDR1 is SGHTA and CDR2 is FQGNSA. This clone was seen a handful of times. The receptor's source is a human donor in good health. The sample taken for sequencing was T cells isolated from PBMCs. This chain uses TRBV7-2 with TRBJ2-1; 8 bases agree with TRBD2. This chain's CDR3 is CASSLLANGGANEQFF. The CDR3 bases are TGTGCCAGCAGCTTACTAGCAAACGGGGGGGCGAATGAGCAGTTCTTC.